The rows below give T cell receptor beta chains drawn from one sample of a study of STAT3 mutations in large granular lymphocyte leukemia. Generated by immunoSEQ multiplex PCR, the TCRdb table keeps only in-frame clones and is missing some. The top ten clones hold 38% of a sample with more than 3,500 clones, 62% of them seen once. The sample comprised PBMCs. The origin of the receptors is a human donor with T large granular lymphocyte leukemia. Some clones in this sample may be carry-over from other donors' samples. Each CDR3 is given with its conserved first and last residue. The D gene is left open where the match is weak. Some rows have no size entry. The others give once, few or many, or a class for an expanded clone.

D	V	size	J	DNA	CDR3
-	TRBV30	-	TRBJ2-1	TGTGCCTGGGATATCTACAATGAGCAGTTCTTC	CAWDIYNEQFF
-	TRBV7-9	-	TRBJ2-7	TGTGCCAGCAGCGGTGGGGACCGTAGCTCCTACGAGCAGTACTTC	CASSGGDRSSYEQYF
-	TRBV7-8	-	TRBJ1-5	TGTGCCAGCAGCGCTCTGACACTCGCTAGCCGGGATCAGCCCCAGCATTTT	CASSALTLASRDQPQHF
TRBD1	TRBV6-6	-	TRBJ1-1	TGTGCCAGCAGTTACCGACGGACAGGCGGCGACACTGAAGCTTTCTTT	CASSYRRTGGDTEAFF
-	TRBV30	-	TRBJ1-2	TGTGCCTGGAGTGTACTGCGGGACGGCCTAGGAGGCTACACCTTC	CAWSVLRDGLGGYTF
TRBD2	TRBV30	-	TRBJ2-3	TGTGCCTTCCTAGCGGGGAGCACAGATACGCAGTATTTT	CAFLAGSTDTQYF
-	TRBV7-9	once	TRBJ1-2	TGTGCCAGCGGAGCACAGGCCTGGGAGGGCTACACCTTC	CASGAQAWEGYTF
-	TRBV7-2	-	TRBJ2-7	TGTGCCAGCAGCTTGGGGGGGGCCGCTTCTTACGAGCAGTACTTC	CASSLGGAASYEQYF
-	TRBV6-1	-	TRBJ2-1	TGTGCCAGCAGTGATCGTACCTACAATGAGCAGTTCTTC	CASSDRTYNEQFF
TRBD2	TRBV4-2	-	TRBJ2-3	TGTGCCAGCAGCCAAGATTGGGCGGGAGGAGGGGCAGATACGCAGTATTTT	CASSQDWAGGGADTQYF
TRBD1	TRBV5-1	-	TRBJ1-1	TGCGCCAGCAGCTGGGGAGACAGGGACACTGAAGCTTTCTTT	CASSWGDRDTEAFF
TRBD2	TRBV30	once	TRBJ2-7	TGTGCCTGGAGTGCTGCGGGGGGAAAGTACTTC	CAWSAAGGKYF
TRBD1	TRBV6-5	-	TRBJ2-7	TGTGCCAGCAGTTACTCCGGGACAGCTCACTACGAGCAGTACTTC	CASSYSGTAHYEQYF
-	TRBV4-3	-	TRBJ1-4	TGCGCCAGCAGCCAAGATGGATTGGGGCGGACGGTAAAACTGTTTTTT	CASSQDGLGRTVKLFF
TRBD1	TRBV5-6	-	TRBJ2-7	TGTGCCAGCAGCTGGCCGGACAGGGGGATTGGCGAGCAGTACTTC	CASSWPDRGIGEQYF
TRBD1	TRBV7-9	-	TRBJ1-2	TGTGCCAGCAGCCTTGGACAGGGGGTCTATGGCTACACCTTC	CASSLGQGVYGYTF